The 9 T cell receptor beta chains in this list originate from one sample, sequenced in a study of long-term antiretroviral therapy in people with HIV. At the survey level, the v3.0 immunoSEQ assay was run. TCRdb's copy holds only in-frame clones and misses some; the assay was immunoSEQ multiplex PCR. Of about 21,000 clones listed, 86% are singletons. The specimen comprised unsorted PBMCs, sampled 1.3 years after starting antiretroviral therapy. The receptors come from a man between 60 and 70 years old with HIV.

The rearrangement joins TRBV29-1 to TRBJ1-2; D is unresolved. Germline CDR1 and CDR2: SQVTM and ANQGSEA. The CDR3 is 13 amino acids. The V end was cut by 3 bases, the J end by 6 bases, with 14 bases between. CDR3 sequence reads: CSVDTEQKNGYTF. The CDR3 DNA reads as TGCAGCGTTGATACAGAACAAAAAAATGGCTACACCTTC.

A few counts support this clone. The gene calls are TRBV5-5 and TRBJ2-1; D is possibly TRBD1 (7 bases). The CDR3 consists of 15 residues. The germline V gene encodes CDR1 SGHKS and CDR2 YYEKEE (reference sequence). Trimming took off 4 bases at V and 8 bases at J, with 19 bases between the two ends. Here the CDR3 reads CASSPGGTVIYEQFF. Here the CDR3 DNA reads TGTGCCAGCAGCCCGGGCGGGACAGTAATATATGAGCAGTTCTTC.

This rearrangement joins TRBV4-1 to TRBJ1-2; D is possibly TRBD1 (6 bases). CDR1 is MGHRA, CDR2 YSYEKL, per germline. V was cut by 1 base and J by 2 bases, with 14 bases left in between. This CDR3 region has 16 residues. CDR3 sequence reads: CASSQGPTTGNYGYTF. The CDR3 bases are TGCGCCAGCAGCCAAGGGCCTACGACAGGCAACTATGGCTACACCTTC.

V gene TRBV6-5 combines with J gene TRBJ2-7; 8 positions match TRBD2. Germline V gene data show CDR1 as MNHEY and CDR2 as SVGAGI. Trimming removed 0 bases from V and 2 bases from J; junction bases left unmatched: 3. The CDR3 is made up of 15 amino acids. CDR3 sequence (DNA): TGTGCCAGCAGTTACTCGACTAGCGTGGCCTACGAGCAGTACTTC. This translates into CASSYSTSVAYEQYF.

The gene calls are TRBV5-1 and TRBJ1-5; a possible D gene is TRBD1 (5 bases). Germline values: CDR1 SGHRS, CDR2 YFSETQ. Between the trimmed V and J ends, which lost 0 bases and 0 bases, there was a span of 7 bases. This CDR3 has 15 amino acids. In DNA form, the CDR3 reads TGCGCCAGCAGCTTGGTCGACAGTAGCAATCAGCCCCAGCATTTT. This sequence encodes CASSLVDSSNQPQHF.

The CDR3, as DNA: TGTGCCAGCAGCTTGGACAGATACAATGAGCAGTTCTTC. The encoded protein is CASSLDRYNEQFF. The V call is TRBV11-3, the J call TRBJ2-1; possibly TRBD1 for D (6 bases). The CDR3 runs 13 residues. The germline V gene encodes CDR1 SGHNT and CDR2 YENEEA. Trimming stripped 3 bases from V and 4 bases from J, with 7 bases between.

The chain has TRBV7-9 and TRBJ2-7; maybe TRBD2 (6 bases). This CDR3 contains 15 residues. The V gene lost 5 bases and the J gene lost 6 bases, with 20 bases spanning the gap. Germline V gene data show CDR1 as SEHNR and CDR2 as FQNEAQ (reference sequence). The CDR3 reads CASSPPAVEGREQYF. The DNA of the CDR3 is TGTGCCAGCAGCCCTCCTGCTGTGGAGGGGCGCGAGCAGTACTTC.

The chain joins TRBV7-6 to TRBJ2-7; D might be TRBD1 (6 bases). The length of the CDR3 is 15 residues. Germline V gene data show CDR1 as SGHVS and CDR2 as FNYEAQ. Trimming cost V 5 bases and J 5 bases, with 19 bases left between them. The CDR3 bases are TGTGCCAGCAGCCCTGGCAGGGGCCTAGGGGACGAGCAGTACTTC. This encodes CASSPGRGLGDEQYF.

The chain combines TRBV7-9 with TRBJ2-2; TRBD2 might be the D (5 bases). Germline loops: CDR1 SEHNR, CDR2 FQNEAQ (reference sequence). There are 18 residues in the CDR3. V shed 4 bases and J shed 6 bases, with 24 bases lying between them. For the CDR3, the DNA is TGTGCCAGCAGCTCCTACTATATCTCCGGGGTTTCGGCCGGGGAGCTGTTTTTT. As protein: CASSSYYISGVSAGELFF.